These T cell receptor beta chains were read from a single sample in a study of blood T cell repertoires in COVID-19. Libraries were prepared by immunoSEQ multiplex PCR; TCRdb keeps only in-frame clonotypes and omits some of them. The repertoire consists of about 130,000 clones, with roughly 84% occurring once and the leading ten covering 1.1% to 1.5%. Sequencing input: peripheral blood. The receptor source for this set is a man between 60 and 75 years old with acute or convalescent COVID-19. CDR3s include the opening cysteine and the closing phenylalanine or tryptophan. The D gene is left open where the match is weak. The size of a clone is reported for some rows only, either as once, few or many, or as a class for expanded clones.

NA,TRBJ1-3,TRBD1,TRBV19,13,TGTGCCAGTAGTGCTACAGGGGACCGGGCCATATATTTT,CASSATGDRAIYF
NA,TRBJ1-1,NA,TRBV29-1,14,TGCAGCGGAAGCCCCGGCAGGGCGCTTGGTGAAGCTTTCTTT,CSGSPGRALGEAFF
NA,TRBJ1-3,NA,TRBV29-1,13,TGCAGCGTTGAACAGATTACTGGAAACACCATATATTTT,CSVEQITGNTIYF
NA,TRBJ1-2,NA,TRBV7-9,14,TGTGCCAGCAGCTTAGCGTGGACAGCTCAGGGCTACACCTTC,CASSLAWTAQGYTF
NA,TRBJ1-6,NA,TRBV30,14,TGTGCCCAAAGCACCGGCGGCTATAATTCACCCCTCCACTTT,CAQSTGGYNSPLHF
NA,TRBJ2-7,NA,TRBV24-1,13,TGTGCCACCAGTCGCGACAGCTCCTACGAGCAGTACTTC,CATSRDSSYEQYF
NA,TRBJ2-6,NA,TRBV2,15,TGTGCCAGCAGTGAAGCGCGGGCTGGGGCCAACGTCCTGACTTTC,CASSEARAGANVLTF
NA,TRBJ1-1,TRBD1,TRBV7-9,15,TGTGCCAGCAGCTTAGAAGGGGGCAGGGGCACTGAAGCTTTCTTT,CASSLEGGRGTEAFF
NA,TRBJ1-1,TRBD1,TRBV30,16,TGTGCCTGGAGTGGGGCCGTACAGGGGAGAAGGACTGAAGCTTTCTTT,CAWSGAVQGRRTEAFF
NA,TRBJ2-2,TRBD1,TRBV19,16,TGTGCCAGTAGTATGCCGGGACAGGGGGCGTCCGGGGAGCTGTTTTTT,CASSMPGQGASGELFF
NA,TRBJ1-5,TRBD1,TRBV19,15,TGTGCCAGTAGAGGGGACAGGGGGGGCAATCAGCCCCAGCATTTT,CASRGDRGGNQPQHF
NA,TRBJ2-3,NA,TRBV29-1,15,TGCAGCGTTGAAGATCTCGGGGTTCGTTCAGATACGCAGTATTTT,CSVEDLGVRSDTQYF
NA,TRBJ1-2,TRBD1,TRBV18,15,TGTGCCAGCTCACCAAACCGGGACAGGGTATACGGCTACACCTTC,CASSPNRDRVYGYTF
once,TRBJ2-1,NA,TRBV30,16,TGTGCCTGGAGTGTGACCAAGACATCGCCCTACAATGAGCAGTTCTTC,CAWSVTKTSPYNEQFF
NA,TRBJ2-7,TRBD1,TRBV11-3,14,TGTGCCAGCAGCTTATCCGGGACAGGGTACGAGCAGTACTTC,CASSLSGTGYEQYF
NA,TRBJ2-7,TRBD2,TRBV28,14,TGTGCCAGCAGCGCTAGCGGAAACTCCTACGAGCAGTACTTC,CASSASGNSYEQYF
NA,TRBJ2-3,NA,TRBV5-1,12,TGCGCCAGCAGCTTAACTAGGGATACGCAGTATTTT,CASSLTRDTQYF
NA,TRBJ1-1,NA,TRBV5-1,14,TGCGCCAGCAGCTTGGACTTCTCGAACACTGAAGCTTTCTTT,CASSLDFSNTEAFF
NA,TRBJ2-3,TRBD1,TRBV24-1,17,TGTGCCACCAGTGATTACGGACAGGGATTACTTATTGGTACGCAGTATTTT,CATSDYGQGLLIGTQYF
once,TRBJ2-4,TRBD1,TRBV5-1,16,TGCGCCAGCAGCTTAAGCGGGACAGGGGGCGGAAACATTCAGTACTTC,CASSLSGTGGGNIQYF
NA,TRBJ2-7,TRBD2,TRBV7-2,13,TGTGCCAGCAGCTTGGGACTAGCCTACGAGCAGTACTTC,CASSLGLAYEQYF
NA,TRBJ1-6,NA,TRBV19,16,TGTGCCAGTACCTTTACGGCAGGCTCCTATAATTCACCCCTCCACTTT,CASTFTAGSYNSPLHF
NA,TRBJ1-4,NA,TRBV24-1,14,TGTGCCACCAGTGTAGCAACAACTAATGAAAAACTGTTTTTT,CATSVATTNEKLFF
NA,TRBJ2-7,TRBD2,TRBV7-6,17,TGTGCCAGCAGCTTACGGGGGGTGACTAGCGGGAGTAACGAGCAGTACTTC,CASSLRGVTSGSNEQYF
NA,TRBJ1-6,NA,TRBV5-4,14,TGTGCCAGCAGCTTGCCCGGGGGTCATTCACCCCTCCACTTT,CASSLPGGHSPLHF
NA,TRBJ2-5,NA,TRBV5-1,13,TGCGCCAGCTCTCTCGTGGGAGAAGAGACCCAGTACTTC,CASSLVGEETQYF
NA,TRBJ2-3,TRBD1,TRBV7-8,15,TGTGCCAGCAGCTCCGACAGGGCTAGCACAGATACGCAGTATTTT,CASSSDRASTDTQYF
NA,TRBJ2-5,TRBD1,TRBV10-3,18,TGTGCCATCGCCGCGGGTTGGGGACAGGGGCCCGATGGGGAGACCCAGTACTTC,CAIAAGWGQGPDGETQYF
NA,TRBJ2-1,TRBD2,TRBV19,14,TGTGCCACCTCCAGAATAGCGGGGTACAATGAGCAGTTCTTC,CATSRIAGYNEQFF
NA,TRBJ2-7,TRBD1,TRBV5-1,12,TGCGCCAGCAGCCAGACAGGGTCCGAGCAGTACTTC,CASSQTGSEQYF
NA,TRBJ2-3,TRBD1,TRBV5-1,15,TGCGCCAGCAGCTTGGACAGGGGAGACACAGATACGCAGTATTTT,CASSLDRGDTDTQYF
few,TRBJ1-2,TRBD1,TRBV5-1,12,TGCGCCAGCAGCTGGGACAGGGGTGGCTACACCTTC,CASSWDRGGYTF
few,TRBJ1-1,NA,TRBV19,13,TGTGCCAGTAGTATTGGGCCGAACACTGAAGCTTTCTTT,CASSIGPNTEAFF
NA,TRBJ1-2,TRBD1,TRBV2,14,TGTGCCAGTAATAACCGGGACAGGTCCTATGGCTACACCTTC,CASNNRDRSYGYTF
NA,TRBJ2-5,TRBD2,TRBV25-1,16,TGTGCCAGCACCCCTACTAGCGGGGGGGTCCAAGAGACCCAGTACTTC,CASTPTSGGVQETQYF
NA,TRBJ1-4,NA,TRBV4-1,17,TGCGCCAGCAGGACCAACCCTGCCAGGGTAGCTAATGAAAAACTGTTTTTT,CASRTNPARVANEKLFF
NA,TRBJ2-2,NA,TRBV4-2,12,TGTGCCAGCAGTAGGAACACCGGGGAGCTGTTTTTT,CASSRNTGELFF
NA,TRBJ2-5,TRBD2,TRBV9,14,TGTGCCAGCAGCCTGGGGGAGGGGTTGGCGACCCAGTACTTC,CASSLGEGLATQYF
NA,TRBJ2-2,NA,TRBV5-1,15,TGCGCCAGCAGCTTGGGGAGGTCTTCTACCGGGGAGCTGTTTTTT,CASSLGRSSTGELFF
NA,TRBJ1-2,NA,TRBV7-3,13,TGTGCCAGCAGCTTAACCGGACTTCATGGCTACACCTTC,CASSLTGLHGYTF
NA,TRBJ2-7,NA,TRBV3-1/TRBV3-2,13,TGTGCCAGCAGCCTCGAGTACCCTTACGAGCAGTACTTC,CASSLEYPYEQYF
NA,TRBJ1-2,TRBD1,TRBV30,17,TGTGCCTGGAGTGTACGGACAGGTTTGGGGTCTAACTATGGCTACACCTTC,CAWSVRTGLGSNYGYTF
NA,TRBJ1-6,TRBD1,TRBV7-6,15,TGTGCCAGCAGCCTAAGACAGGGGTATAATTCACCCCTCCACTTT,CASSLRQGYNSPLHF
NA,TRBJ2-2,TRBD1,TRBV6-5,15,TGTGCCAGCAGGATCTTGGACAGGGCGGCCGGGGAGCTGTTTTTT,CASRILDRAAGELFF
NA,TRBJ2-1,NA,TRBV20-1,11,TGCAGTGCTCCGAGCGGGAATGAGCAGTTCTTC,CSAPSGNEQFF
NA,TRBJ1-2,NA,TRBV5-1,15,TGCGCCAGCAGCTTAAGGCAGGGGTTTAACTATGGCTACACCTTC,CASSLRQGFNYGYTF